The 8 T cell receptor beta chains below were found in one sample sequenced in a study of PD-1 blockade in classical Hodgkin lymphoma. Documented time point: cycle 4 day 1 (C4D1), after less than seven weeks of nivolumab. Brentuximab vedotin exposure varied, and every patient relapsed after autologous stem cell transplantation. TCRdb's copy holds only in-frame clones and misses some; the assay was immunoSEQ multiplex PCR. Seen here are tens of thousands of clones, around 80% observed once, and the top ten hold around 15%. Sequences were derived from peripheral blood mononuclear cells (PBMCs), sampled before the fourth cycle of nivolumab. The origin of the receptors is a human donor with classical Hodgkin lymphoma.

This chain connects TRBV5-1 to TRBJ1-1, with D unclear. The CDR3 length is 13 residues. Trimming removed 4 bases at V and 2 bases at J, with 9 bases between. The germline V gene has CDR1 SGHRS and CDR2 YFSETQ. This CDR3 reads CASSPTANTEAFF. The DNA for the CDR3 is TGCGCCAGCAGCCCTACAGCCAACACTGAAGCTTTCTTT. The entire variable domain, with the rest obtained from reference TRBV5-1 and TRBJ1-1, is as follows: KAGVTQTPRYLIKTRGQQVTLSCSPISGHRSVSWYQQTPGQGLQFLFEYFSETQRNKGNFPGRFSGRQFSNSRSEMNVSTLELGDSALYLCASSPTANTEAFFGQGTRLTVV.

The CDR3 protein is CASSIPSAGYEQYF. CDR3 in DNA: TGCGCCAGCAGCATCCCTAGCGCGGGCTACGAGCAGTACTTC. This sequence joins TRBV5-1 and TRBJ2-7, with TRBD2 as a possible D gene (6 bases). Germline CDR1 SGHRS, CDR2 YFSETQ. The CDR3 has 14 residues. Trimming cost V 4 bases and J 3 bases, with 14 bases left between them. Supplemented by reference TRBV5-1 and TRBJ2-7, the full variable domain reads KAGVTQTPRYLIKTRGQQVTLSCSPISGHRSVSWYQQTPGQGLQFLFEYFSETQRNKGNFPGRFSGRQFSNSRSEMNVSTLELGDSALYLCASSIPSAGYEQYFGPGTRLTVT.

This clone was counted a single time. The V call is TRBV19, the J call TRBJ2-1, with 7 bases matching TRBD1. Germline trimming cut 9 bases from V and 9 bases from J; bases unmatched to any gene: 11. This CDR3 is built from 13 residues. Germline V lookup: CDR1 LNHDA, CDR2 SQIVND (reference sequence). The CDR3 DNA sequence: TGTGCCAGCCGGAGACAGGGTAATGGTGAGCAGTTCTTC. Its translation: CASRRQGNGEQFF.

The chain links TRBV6-1 to TRBJ2-7; D gene ambiguous. The CDR3 covers 13 residues. From germline, CDR1 is MNHNS and CDR2 SASEGT. Trimming took off 2 bases at V and 3 bases at J, with 8 bases between the two ends. The CDR3 nucleotides read TGTGCCAGCAGTGAAACGGGTAGCTACGAGCAGTACTTC. Its translation: CASSETGSYEQYF.

This clone showed up just a few times. This chain connects TRBV9 to TRBJ1-1; D unresolved. The CDR3 covers 14 residues. With 0 bases removed from V and 3 bases from J, the gap between germline ends came to 9 bases. CDR1 SGDLS and CDR2 YYNGEE come from the germline V gene. CDR3 residues: CASSVGYRDTEAFF. CDR3 bases: TGTGCCAGCAGCGTAGGTTATAGGGACACTGAAGCTTTCTTT.

The chain links TRBV6-1 to TRBJ2-5; D is unclear. Gene TRBJ2-7 matches the end of the DNA better, so the J call may be wrong. This CDR3 comprises 11 residues. Germline CDR1 reads MNHNS; CDR2 reads SASEGT. In nucleotides, the CDR3 is TGTGCCAGCAGGCGGACCTACGAGCAGTACTTC. Its translation is CASRRTYEQYF.

The chain uses TRBV7-6 and TRBJ2-2, with 7 bases lining up with TRBD2. Trimming cost V 2 bases and J 2 bases; bases outside gene matches: 5. The germline CDR1 and CDR2 sequences are SGHVS and FNYEAQ. CDR3 length equals 16 residues. The CDR3: CASSLWGRGNTGELFF. Here the CDR3 DNA reads TGTGCCAGCAGCTTATGGGGGAGGGGAAACACCGGGGAGCTGTTTTTT.

The chain uses TRBV19 and TRBJ1-5; the D gene is possibly TRBD1 (5 bases). This CDR3 contains 15 residues. V was trimmed by 1 base and J by 4 bases, leaving 11 bases between them. Per the germline V gene, CDR1 is LNHDA and CDR2 is SQIVND (reference sequence). The CDR3 loop reads CASSIAGLFNQPQHF. For the CDR3, the DNA is TGTGCCAGTAGTATAGCGGGACTGTTTAATCAGCCCCAGCATTTT.